The present T cell receptor beta chain was sequenced within a study of shared clonotypes between healthy human individuals. Turning to the study itself: The study drew on two women and a few men aged 18 to 49 as donors.

V was pared by 2 bases and J by 1 base, with 6 bases of the junction left unmatched. The CDR3 is made up of 15 amino acids. In germline, CDR1 is GTSNPN, CDR2 SVGIG (reference sequence). This clone was seen only once. The donors were adults (healthy and HIV-negative) with no recent acute infections or vaccinations. Evenly divided among several immunoSEQ plates was the genomic DNA of each subset. Authors' processing steps: In the immunoSEQ data, sequences were junction-only and lacked quality scores, so filtering differed. Assay: immunoSEQ multiplex PCR; the TCRdb copy retains only in-frame clones and omits some. V, J and clone size were drawn from that table, and D and trimming were deduced from the DNA. This sample has millions of clones; roughly 94% occur once, and the top ten carry 0.1% to 0.15%.

What was sequenced was naive CD4+ T cells sorted from blood. Subset defined: CD45RA+ positively selected. This receptor was taken from a man aged 18 to 29 in good health. V gene TRBV30 combines with J gene TRBJ2-7, with 9 bases identical to TRBD1. The CDR3 coding sequence is TGTGCCTGGAGTCCCACCGGGACAGGGTCCTACGAGCAGTACTTC. The encoded protein is CAWSPTGTGSYEQYF.